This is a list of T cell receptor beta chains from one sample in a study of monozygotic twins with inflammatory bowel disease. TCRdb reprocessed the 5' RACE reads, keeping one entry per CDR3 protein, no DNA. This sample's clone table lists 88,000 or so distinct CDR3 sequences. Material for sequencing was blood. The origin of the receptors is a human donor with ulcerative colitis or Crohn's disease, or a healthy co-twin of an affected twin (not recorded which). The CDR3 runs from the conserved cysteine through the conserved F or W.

cdr3_aa: CASSLGPGLAPKDEQFF
j_call: TRBJ2-1
v_call: TRBV11-1

cdr3_aa: CASSAGMNTEAFF
j_call: TRBJ1-1
v_call: TRBV25-1

cdr3_aa: CASRGDRVGNQPQHF
j_call: TRBJ1-5
v_call: TRBV6-1

cdr3_aa: CASSAISENTEAFF
j_call: TRBJ1-1
v_call: TRBV12-3/TRBV12-4

cdr3_aa: CSASPGNTIYF
j_call: TRBJ1-3
v_call: TRBV20-1

cdr3_aa: CASSFAAGATFLSGNTIYF
j_call: TRBJ1-3
v_call: TRBV7-8

cdr3_aa: CASSFIQQNTGELFF
j_call: TRBJ2-2
v_call: TRBV7-9

cdr3_aa: CASSQDQAGGNEQYF
j_call: TRBJ2-7
v_call: TRBV3-1

cdr3_aa: CASRDGDTQYF
j_call: TRBJ2-3
v_call: TRBV5-1

cdr3_aa: CASSLGRRNTEAFF
j_call: TRBJ1-1
v_call: TRBV12-3/TRBV12-4

cdr3_aa: CASSGNTEGGYTF
j_call: TRBJ1-2
v_call: TRBV5-1

cdr3_aa: CASSLISNEKLFF
j_call: TRBJ1-4
v_call: TRBV7-6

cdr3_aa: CSASFIPGQGGMSNQPQHF
j_call: TRBJ1-5
v_call: TRBV20-1

cdr3_aa: CASSSESGYTYEQYF
j_call: TRBJ2-7
v_call: TRBV5-1

cdr3_aa: CASSQNTQGTEAFF
j_call: TRBJ1-1
v_call: TRBV14

cdr3_aa: CASSSDSRMNYGYTF
j_call: TRBJ1-2
v_call: TRBV12-3/TRBV12-4

cdr3_aa: CSAEDRNQPQHF
j_call: TRBJ1-5
v_call: TRBV20-1

cdr3_aa: CSASAGQNTEAFF
j_call: TRBJ1-1
v_call: TRBV20-1

cdr3_aa: CASSVMDGEDTQYF
j_call: TRBJ2-3
v_call: TRBV2

cdr3_aa: CASRPPGTATQPQHF
j_call: TRBJ1-5
v_call: TRBV12-3/TRBV12-4

cdr3_aa: CASSIQGIDTEAFF
j_call: TRBJ1-1
v_call: TRBV7-9

cdr3_aa: CASTPVGTNKNTDTQYF
j_call: TRBJ2-3
v_call: TRBV28

cdr3_aa: CASSLAPANYGYTF
j_call: TRBJ1-2
v_call: TRBV5-1

cdr3_aa: CASSLVELAGGETQYF
j_call: TRBJ2-5
v_call: TRBV7-2

cdr3_aa: CASSATGEEKLFF
j_call: TRBJ1-4
v_call: TRBV2

cdr3_aa: CASTTNRGENIQYF
j_call: TRBJ2-4
v_call: TRBV12-3/TRBV12-4

cdr3_aa: CASSPNRASLTVQYF
j_call: TRBJ2-7
v_call: TRBV12-3/TRBV12-4

cdr3_aa: CASSNDRGDYGYTF
j_call: TRBJ1-2
v_call: TRBV19

cdr3_aa: CSAASILRAEAFF
j_call: TRBJ1-1
v_call: TRBV20-1

cdr3_aa: CSARAARSAGENTEAFF
j_call: TRBJ1-1
v_call: TRBV20-1

cdr3_aa: CSARAGAVDTEAFF
j_call: TRBJ1-1
v_call: TRBV20-1